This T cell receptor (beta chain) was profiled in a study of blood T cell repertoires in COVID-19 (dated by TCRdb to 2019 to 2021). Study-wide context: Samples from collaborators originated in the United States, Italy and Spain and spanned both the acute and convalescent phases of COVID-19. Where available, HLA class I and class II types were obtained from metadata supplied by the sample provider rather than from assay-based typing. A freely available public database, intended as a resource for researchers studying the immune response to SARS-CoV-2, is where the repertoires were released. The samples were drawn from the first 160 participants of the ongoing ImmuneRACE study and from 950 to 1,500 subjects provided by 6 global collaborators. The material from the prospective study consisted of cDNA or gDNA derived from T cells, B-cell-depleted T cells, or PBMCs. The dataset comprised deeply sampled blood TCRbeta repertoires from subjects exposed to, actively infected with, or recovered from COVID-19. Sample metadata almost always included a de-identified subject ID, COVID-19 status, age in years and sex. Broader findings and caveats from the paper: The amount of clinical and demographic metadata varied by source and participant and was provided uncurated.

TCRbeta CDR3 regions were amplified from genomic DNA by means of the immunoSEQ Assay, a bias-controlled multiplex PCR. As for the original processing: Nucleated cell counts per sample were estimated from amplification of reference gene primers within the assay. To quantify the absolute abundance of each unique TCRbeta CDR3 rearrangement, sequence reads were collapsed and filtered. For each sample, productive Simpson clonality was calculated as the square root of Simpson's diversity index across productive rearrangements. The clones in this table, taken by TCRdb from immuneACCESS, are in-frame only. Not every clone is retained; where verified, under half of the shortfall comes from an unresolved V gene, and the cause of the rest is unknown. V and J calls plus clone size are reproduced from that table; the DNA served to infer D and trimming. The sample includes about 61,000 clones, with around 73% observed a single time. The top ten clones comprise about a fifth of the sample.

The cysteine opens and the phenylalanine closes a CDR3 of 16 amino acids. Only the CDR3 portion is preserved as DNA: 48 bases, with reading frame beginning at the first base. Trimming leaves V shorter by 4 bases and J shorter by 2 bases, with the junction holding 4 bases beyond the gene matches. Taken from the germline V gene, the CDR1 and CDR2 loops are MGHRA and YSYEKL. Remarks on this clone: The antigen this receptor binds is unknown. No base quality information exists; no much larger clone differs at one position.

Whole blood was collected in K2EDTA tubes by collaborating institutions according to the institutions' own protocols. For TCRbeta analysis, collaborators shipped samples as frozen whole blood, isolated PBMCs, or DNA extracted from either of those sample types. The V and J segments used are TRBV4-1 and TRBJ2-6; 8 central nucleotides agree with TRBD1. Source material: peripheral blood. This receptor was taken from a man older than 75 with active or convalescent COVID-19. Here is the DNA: TGCGCCAGCAGCCTAGGACAGGGCCCTGGGGCCAACGTCCTGACTTTC. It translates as CASSLGQGPGANVLTF.